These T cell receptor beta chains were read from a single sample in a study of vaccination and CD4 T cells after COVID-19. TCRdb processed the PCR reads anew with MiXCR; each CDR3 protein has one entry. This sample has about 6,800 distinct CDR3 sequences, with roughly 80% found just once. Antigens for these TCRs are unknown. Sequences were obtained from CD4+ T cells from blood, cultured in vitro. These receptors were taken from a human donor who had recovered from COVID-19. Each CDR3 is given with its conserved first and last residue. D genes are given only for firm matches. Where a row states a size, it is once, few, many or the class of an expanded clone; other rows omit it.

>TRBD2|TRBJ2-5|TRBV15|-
CATSRVSASGGTQYF
TGTGCCACCAGCAGAGTTTCCGCTAGCGGAGGGACCCAGTACTTC
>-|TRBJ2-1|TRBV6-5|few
CASSYLQGRSYNEQFF
TGTGCCAGCAGTTACCTACAGGGCCGTTCCTACAATGAGCAGTTCTTC
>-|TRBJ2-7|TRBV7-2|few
CASSLEGREQYF
TGTGCCAGCAGCTTGGAGGGTCGCGAGCAGTACTTC
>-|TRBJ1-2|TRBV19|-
CASSIDRGALRLGYGYTF
TGTGCCAGTAGTATAGATCGTGGGGCCTTACGGTTAGGCTATGGCTACACCTTC
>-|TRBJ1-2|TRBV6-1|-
CASRPPTGYYGYTF
TGTGCCAGCAGACCTCCTACAGGGTACTATGGCTACACCTTC
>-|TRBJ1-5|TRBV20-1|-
CSAATGFYGNQPQHF
TGCAGTGCTGCAACAGGGTTTTATGGCAATCAGCCCCAGCATTTT
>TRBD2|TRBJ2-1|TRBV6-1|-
CATRLAGSYNEQFF
TGTGCCACCAGACTAGCGGGCTCCTACAATGAGCAGTTCTTC
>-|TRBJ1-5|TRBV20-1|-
CSARQGRQPQHF
TGCAGTGCTAGACAGGGACGCCAGCCCCAGCATTTT
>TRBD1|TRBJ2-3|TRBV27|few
CASKRTGGTDTQYF
TGTGCCAGCAAGAGGACAGGGGGCACAGATACGCAGTATTTT
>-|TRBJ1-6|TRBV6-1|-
CASSEHSPLHF
TGTGCCAGCAGTGAGCATTCACCCCTCCACTTT
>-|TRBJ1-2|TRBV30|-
CVWSMTRGYTF
TGTGTCTGGTCTATGACCCGAGGCTACACCTTC
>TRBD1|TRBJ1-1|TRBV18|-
CASSPDRGYTEAFF
TGTGCCAGCTCACCGGACAGGGGGTACACTGAAGCTTTCTTT
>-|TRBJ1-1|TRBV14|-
CASISQPGVTEAFF
TGTGCCAGCATCAGTCAGCCTGGGGTCACTGAAGCTTTCTTT
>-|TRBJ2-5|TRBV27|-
CASTQAGLAQETQYF
TGTGCCAGCACCCAAGCAGGATTAGCACAAGAGACCCAGTACTTC
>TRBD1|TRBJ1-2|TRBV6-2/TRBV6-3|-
CASSPTGNYGYTF
TGTGCCAGCAGCCCGACAGGGAACTATGGCTACACCTTC
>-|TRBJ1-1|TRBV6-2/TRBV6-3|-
CASSYYLGSRDTEAFF
TGTGCCAGCAGTTACTATTTGGGGAGCAGGGACACTGAAGCTTTCTTT
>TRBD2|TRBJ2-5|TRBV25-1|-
CASSDGGRAGGSQETQYF
TGTGCCAGCAGTGACGGGGGGAGGGCCGGAGGTAGCCAAGAGACCCAGTACTTC
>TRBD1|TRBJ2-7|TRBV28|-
CASSKIRLGTGNYEQYF
TGTGCCAGCAGTAAAATACGATTAGGGACAGGGAATTACGAGCAGTACTTC
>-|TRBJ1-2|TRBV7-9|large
CASSLSHPTYGYTF
TGTGCCAGCAGCTTATCTCACCCGACCTATGGCTACACCTTC
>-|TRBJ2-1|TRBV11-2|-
CASSRPGVARNEQFF
TGTGCCAGCAGCCGTCCCGGGGTAGCTCGGAATGAGCAGTTCTTC
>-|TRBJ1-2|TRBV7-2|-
CASSLDELGASNYGYTF
TGTGCCAGCAGCTTAGACGAATTGGGGGCCAGCAACTATGGCTACACCTTC
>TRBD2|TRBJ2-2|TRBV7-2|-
CASSPRGAGDTGELFF
TGTGCCAGCAGCCCTCGAGGGGCGGGAGACACCGGGGAGCTGTTTTTT
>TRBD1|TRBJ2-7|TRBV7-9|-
CASSLVGQSLGEQYF
TGTGCCAGCAGCTTAGTGGGACAGAGCCTTGGAGAGCAGTACTTC